A few counts support the clone carrying this T cell receptor beta chain. The antigen is not known. The sample belongs to a study of Graves' ophthalmopathy and Graves' hyperthyroidism. Whole-study context: Specimen type is peripheral blood, obtained at initial diagnosis before any treatment. Study-level points and caveats: The model's prediction of ophthalmopathy progression had roughly 70% sensitivity and 72% to 80% specificity.

The CDR3 spans 14 residues. Germline V gene sequence: CDR1 SQVTM, CDR2 ANQGSEA. Trimming left V 0 bases short and J 5 bases short, with 13 bases between. RNA transcripts were the source from which TCR beta CDR3 regions were amplified. RT-PCR with HTBI primers came first, then second-round multiplex PCR. One entry per CDR3 protein results from TCRdb running MiXCR on the multiplex PCR reads. This sample has hundreds of thousands of distinct CDR3 sequences, with around 50% found just once. Where ophthalmopathy was present, donors had moderate-to-severe activity, CAS ≥3, NOSPECS ≥4 and duration under 3 months.

This TCR derives from an adult man with Graves' ophthalmopathy. The chain combines TRBV29-1 with TRBJ1-1; D call uncertain. Material: peripheral blood. As DNA, the CDR3 is TGCAGCGTTGAAGATCTGGCCTGGGATACTGAAGCTTTCTTT. Amino acids: CSVEDLAWDTEAFF.